Each of the 12 T cell receptor beta chains below was sequenced from the same sample in a study of blood T cell repertoires in COVID-19. Profiled with immunoSEQ multiplex PCR; TCRdb holds only in-frame clones, not every one. Of over 300,000 clones in the sample, 90% are singletons; the top ten hold around 7%. Material for sequencing was peripheral blood. All receptors come from a man younger than 35 with active or convalescent COVID-19.

The chain links TRBV27 to TRBJ2-7; 9 bases line up with TRBD1. This CDR3 spans 17 amino acids. Unmatched junction bases numbered 15, after V lost 2 bases and J lost 7 bases. Germline V gene data show CDR1 as MNHEY and CDR2 as SMNVEV (reference sequence). In DNA form, the CDR3 reads TGTGCCAGCAGTTTAAGGGGACAGGGCCCTATACTGAGGGAGCAGTACTTC. Its translation: CASSLRGQGPILREQYF.

The chain carries TRBV7-9 and TRBJ2-3; TRBD2 is a possible D gene (6 bases). The CDR3 is 15 residues long. Germline values: CDR1 SEHNR, CDR2 FQNEAQ (reference sequence). Trimming stripped 3 bases from V and 9 bases from J, with 19 bases between. CDR3 region: CASSLILSGAGTQYF. DNA of the CDR3: TGTGCCAGCAGCTTGATTTTGTCGGGAGCCGGAACGCAGTATTTT.

The V gene is TRBV27, the J gene TRBJ2-7, with TRBD2 matching over 8 bases. This CDR3 is 14 amino acids long. J lost 2 bases, V lost 4 bases, and 4 bases had no gene match. Germline lookup yields CDR1 MNHEY and CDR2 SMNVEV (reference sequence). The CDR3 nucleotides read TGTGCCAGCAGTTATACTAGCGGTACCTACGAGCAGTACTTC. It specifies CASSYTSGTYEQYF.

The J gene is TRBJ2-5, the V gene TRBV28, with D unclear. The CDR3 is 13 amino acids. Germline CDR1 is MDHEN and CDR2 is SYDVKM. V gave up 1 base and J gave up 1 base, with 4 bases separating them. The CDR3 loop is CASSLYSQETQYF. CDR3 nucleotides: TGTGCCAGCAGTTTATACAGCCAAGAGACCCAGTACTTC.

V gene TRBV13 combines with J gene TRBJ2-5; 7 bases agree with TRBD1. V shed 2 bases, J shed 5 bases, and the junction held 2 bases outside the gene matches. Germline V CDR1 and CDR2: PRHDT, FYEKMQ (reference sequence). This CDR3 has 13 amino acids. CDR3 in DNA: TGTGCCAGCAGCTTAAACAGGGGCGAGACCCAGTACTTC. Amino acid sequence: CASSLNRGETQYF. The whole variable domain, filled in from reference TRBV13 and TRBJ2-5, reads AAGVIQSPRHLIKEKRETATLKCYPIPRHDTVYWYQQGPGQDPQFLISFYEKMQSDKGSIPDRFSAQQFSDYHSELNMSSLELGDSALYFCASSLNRGETQYFGPGTRLLVL.

This chain connects TRBV19 to TRBJ1-1; 7 bases are a match to TRBD1. CDR3 length: 14 amino acids. Looked up from germline, CDR1 is LNHDA and CDR2 is SQIVND (reference sequence). J lost 2 bases, V lost 6 bases, and 6 bases had no gene match. CDR3 in amino acids: CASRPTGSNTEAFF. CDR3 in DNA: TGTGCCAGTAGACCGACAGGGTCAAACACTGAAGCTTTCTTT.

V and J are TRBV9 and TRBJ1-3; no clear D. There are 16 residues in the CDR3. Germline CDR1 reads SGDLS; CDR2 reads YYNGEE. V was pared by 0 bases and J by 7 bases, with 17 bases between. The CDR3 is CASSVGGSRLMNTIYF. The CDR3 DNA reads TGTGCCAGCAGCGTAGGAGGCAGTCGCCTTATGAACACCATATATTTT.

The V call is TRBV11-2, the J call TRBJ2-4; D uncertain. Between the trimmed V and J ends, which lost 3 bases and 0 bases, there was a span of 6 bases. CDR1 and CDR2 (germline): SGHAT, FQNNGV. The CDR3 consists of 14 residues. Here the CDR3 DNA reads TGTGCCAGCAGCTTCACGAGAGCCAAAAACATTCAGTACTTC. It codes for CASSFTRAKNIQYF. The full variable domain, completed using reference TRBV11-2 and TRBJ2-4, is EAGVAQSPRYKIIEKRQSVAFWCNPISGHATLYWYQQILGQGPKLLIQFQNNGVVDDSQLPKDRFSAERLKGVDSTLKIQPAKLEDSAVYLCASSFTRAKNIQYFGAGTRLSVL.

This rearrangement joins TRBV5-1 to TRBJ2-7; D unclear. The CDR3 spans 13 residues. Trimming left V 4 bases short and J 0 bases short, with 8 bases between. Germline V gene sequence: CDR1 SGHRS, CDR2 YFSETQ. The CDR3 region is CASSADNSYEQYF. Here the CDR3 DNA reads TGCGCCAGCAGCGCTGACAACTCCTACGAGCAGTACTTC. Complete variable domain (other parts from reference TRBV5-1 and TRBJ2-7): KAGVTQTPRYLIKTRGQQVTLSCSPISGHRSVSWYQQTPGQGLQFLFEYFSETQRNKGNFPGRFSGRQFSNSRSEMNVSTLELGDSALYLCASSADNSYEQYFGPGTRLTVT.

This chain connects TRBV7-3 to TRBJ2-7; 15 nucleotides line up with TRBD2. V dropped 2 bases and J dropped 2; count of bases not matched to a gene: 1. Germline values: CDR1 SGHTA, CDR2 FQGTGA. The CDR3 covers 16 residues. CDR3 coding DNA: TGTGCCAGCAGCTTAGGACTAGCGGGAGGGCCCTACGAGCAGTACTTC. This encodes CASSLGLAGGPYEQYF.

This chain joins TRBV20-1 and TRBJ1-1, with D tentatively TRBD1 (6 bases). The CDR3 is 11 amino acids. Germline V gene sequence: CDR1 DFQATT, CDR2 SNEGSKA (reference sequence). V was cut by 3 bases and J by 11 bases, with 13 bases left in between. The CDR3 nucleotides are TGCAGTGCTAGGGGGGGGGCAGTGGCTTTCTTT. Its protein is CSARGGAVAFF.

This clone was detected only a few times. The genes are TRBV6-5 and TRBJ2-3, with TRBD1 matching 11 bases. There are 15 residues in the CDR3. Losses at the gene ends were 7 bases for V and 2 bases for J; bases not matched to a gene: 5. Germline lookup yields CDR1 MNHEY and CDR2 SVGAGI. CDR3 loop: CASTGTGGITDTQYF. The CDR3 nucleotides read TGTGCCAGCACTGGGACAGGGGGTATCACAGATACGCAGTATTTT.